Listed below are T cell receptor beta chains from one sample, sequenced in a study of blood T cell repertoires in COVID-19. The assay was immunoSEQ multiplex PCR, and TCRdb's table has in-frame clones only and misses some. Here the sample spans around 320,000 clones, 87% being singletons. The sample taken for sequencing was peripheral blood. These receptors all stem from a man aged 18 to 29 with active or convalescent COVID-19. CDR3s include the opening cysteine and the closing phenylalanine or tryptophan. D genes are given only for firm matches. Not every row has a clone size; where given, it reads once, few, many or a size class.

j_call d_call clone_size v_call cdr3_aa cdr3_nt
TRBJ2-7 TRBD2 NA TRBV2 CASIGGRAGHEQYF TGTGCCAGCATCGGCGGGAGGGCCGGACACGAGCAGTACTTC
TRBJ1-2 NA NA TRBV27 CASSFGPGNGYTF TGTGCCAGCAGTTTCGGCCCCGGGAATGGCTACACCTTC
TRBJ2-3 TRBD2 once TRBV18 CASHGGTSTDTQYF TGTGCCAGTCACGGGGGGACTAGCACAGATACGCAGTATTTT
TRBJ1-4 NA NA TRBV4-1 CASSHVPGRLREKLFF TGCGCCAGCAGTCACGTTCCAGGGAGGTTGCGAGAAAAACTGTTTTTT
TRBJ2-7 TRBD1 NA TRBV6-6 CASRETGISYEQYF TGTGCCAGCAGGGAGACAGGGATCTCCTACGAGCAGTACTTC
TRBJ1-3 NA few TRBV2 CASRETGSGNTIYF TGTGCCAGCAGGGAGACAGGCTCTGGAAACACCATATATTTT
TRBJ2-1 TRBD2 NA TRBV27 CASSLSIRGRAPEQFF TGTGCCAGCAGTTTATCGATTCGCGGGAGGGCCCCTGAGCAGTTCTTC
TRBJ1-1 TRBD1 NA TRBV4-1 CASSQLRQGRDTEAFF TGCGCCAGCAGCCAACTACGACAGGGGAGGGACACTGAAGCTTTCTTT
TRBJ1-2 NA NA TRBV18 CASSPRDLGLGGYTF TGTGCCAGCTCACCCCGGGATTTAGGGCTTGGAGGCTACACCTTC
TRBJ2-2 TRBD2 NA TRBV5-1 CASSSSGTSSLGRTGELFF TGCGCCAGCAGCAGTTCCGGGACTAGCTCCCTTGGGCGCACCGGGGAGCTGTTTTTT
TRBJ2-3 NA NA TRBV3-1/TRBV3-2 CASSQDYVGGPTDTQYF TGTGCCAGCAGCCAAGATTACGTGGGGGGGCCGACAGATACGCAGTATTTT
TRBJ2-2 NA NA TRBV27 CASSPQALTGELFF TGTGCCAGCAGTCCCCAGGCCCTAACCGGGGAGCTGTTTTTT
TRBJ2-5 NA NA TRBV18 CASSPGPETQYF TGTGCCAGCTCACCGGGGCCAGAGACCCAGTACTTC
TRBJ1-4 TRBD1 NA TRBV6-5 CASRGDREKLFF TGTGCCAGCAGGGGGGACAGGGAAAAACTGTTTTTT
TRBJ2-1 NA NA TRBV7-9 CASSLEGARYNEQFF TGTGCCAGCAGCTTAGAAGGGGCCCGATACAATGAGCAGTTCTTC
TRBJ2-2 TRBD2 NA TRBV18 CASSPPSGGHTGELFF TGTGCCAGCTCCCCACCCAGCGGGGGGCACACCGGGGAGCTGTTTTTT
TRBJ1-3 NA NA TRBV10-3 CAISDGQPAFSGNTIYF TGTGCCATCAGTGATGGGCAGCCGGCGTTCTCTGGAAACACCATATATTTT
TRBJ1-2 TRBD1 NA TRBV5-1 CASSLGQGYDGYTF TGCGCCAGCAGCTTGGGACAGGGGTACGATGGCTACACCTTC
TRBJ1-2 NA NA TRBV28 CASSSDRHYGYTF TGTGCCAGCAGTTCAGACAGGCACTATGGCTACACCTTC
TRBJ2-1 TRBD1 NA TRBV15 CATRVDRGLYNEQFF TGTGCCACCAGGGTGGACAGGGGGCTGTACAATGAGCAGTTCTTC
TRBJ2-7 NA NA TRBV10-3 CAISESVDEQYF TGTGCCATCAGTGAGTCTGTCGACGAGCAGTACTTC
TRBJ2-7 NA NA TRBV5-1 CASSFSPAKEYEQYF TGCGCCAGCAGCTTCAGCCCCGCGAAGGAGTACGAGCAGTACTTC
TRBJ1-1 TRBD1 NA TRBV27 CASWRTGALNTEAFF TGTGCCAGCTGGAGGACAGGGGCGTTGAACACTGAAGCTTTCTTT
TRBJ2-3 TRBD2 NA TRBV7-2 CASSLGGGGARDTQYF TGTGCCAGCAGCTTAGGTGGCGGGGGGGCTAGAGATACGCAGTATTTT
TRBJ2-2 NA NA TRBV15 CATSRDLSTTGELFF TGTGCCACCAGCAGAGATTTAAGCACCACCGGGGAGCTGTTTTTT
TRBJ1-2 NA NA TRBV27 CASSYGGYGYTF TGTGCCAGCAGTTACGGGGGCTATGGCTACACCTTC
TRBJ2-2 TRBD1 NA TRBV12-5 CASGFKPDRADGELFF TGTGCTAGTGGTTTCAAACCTGACAGGGCCGACGGGGAGCTGTTTTTT
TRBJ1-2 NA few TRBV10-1 CASGPGAYGYTF TGCGCCAGCGGTCCGGGAGCCTATGGCTACACCTTC
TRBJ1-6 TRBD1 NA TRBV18 CASSLQGGSPLHF TGTGCCAGCTCACTTCAGGGGGGCTCACCCCTCCACTTT
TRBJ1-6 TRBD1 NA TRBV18 CASSPGTGENSPLHF TGTGCCAGCTCACCAGGGACAGGGGAGAATTCACCCCTCCACTTT
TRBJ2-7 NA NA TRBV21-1 CASSKYLRMVGTKYEEQYF TGTGCCAGCAGCAAATATTTGCGGATGGTGGGGACTAAGTACGAAGAGCAGTACTTC
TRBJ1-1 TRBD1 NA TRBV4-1 CASSQWIIRGINTEAFF TGCGCCAGCAGCCAATGGATCATCAGGGGGATTAACACTGAAGCTTTCTTT
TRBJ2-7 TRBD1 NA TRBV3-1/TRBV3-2 CASSQSYRGRPEQYF TGTGCCAGCAGCCAATCCTACAGGGGGCGACCCGAGCAGTACTTC
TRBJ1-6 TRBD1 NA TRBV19 CASSMGQGNSPLHF TGTGCCAGTAGTATGGGACAGGGAAATTCACCCCTCCACTTT
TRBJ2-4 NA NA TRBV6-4 CASSATSPYKNIQYF TGTGCCAGCAGTGCCACGAGCCCGTACAAAAACATTCAGTACTTC